This T cell receptor (beta chain) was observed in a study of CD8 T cells in Susac syndrome. With random hexamers, reverse transcription was performed on roughly 0.45 to 1 ug of RNA. TCRdb reprocessed the immunoSEQ multiplex PCR reads via MiXCR and lists one record per CDR3 protein. Here the sample spans around 200,000 distinct CDR3 sequences, 95% being singletons. The TCR sequence derives from a human donor with multiple sclerosis. Sequenced: CD4+ T cells from PBMCs.

This chain's CDR3 is CSARPSQGVGTDTQYF. CDR3 in DNA: TGCAGTGCTAGACCTTCGCAGGGAGTTGGCACAGATACGCAGTATTTT. The chain combines TRBV20-1 with TRBJ2-3; D assignment may be TRBD1 or TRBD2 (5 bases each). Trimming pared 2 bases from V and 1 base from J, leaving 16 bases between. The CDR3 runs to 16 residues. Germline V gives CDR1 DFQATT, CDR2 SNEGSKA (reference sequence).